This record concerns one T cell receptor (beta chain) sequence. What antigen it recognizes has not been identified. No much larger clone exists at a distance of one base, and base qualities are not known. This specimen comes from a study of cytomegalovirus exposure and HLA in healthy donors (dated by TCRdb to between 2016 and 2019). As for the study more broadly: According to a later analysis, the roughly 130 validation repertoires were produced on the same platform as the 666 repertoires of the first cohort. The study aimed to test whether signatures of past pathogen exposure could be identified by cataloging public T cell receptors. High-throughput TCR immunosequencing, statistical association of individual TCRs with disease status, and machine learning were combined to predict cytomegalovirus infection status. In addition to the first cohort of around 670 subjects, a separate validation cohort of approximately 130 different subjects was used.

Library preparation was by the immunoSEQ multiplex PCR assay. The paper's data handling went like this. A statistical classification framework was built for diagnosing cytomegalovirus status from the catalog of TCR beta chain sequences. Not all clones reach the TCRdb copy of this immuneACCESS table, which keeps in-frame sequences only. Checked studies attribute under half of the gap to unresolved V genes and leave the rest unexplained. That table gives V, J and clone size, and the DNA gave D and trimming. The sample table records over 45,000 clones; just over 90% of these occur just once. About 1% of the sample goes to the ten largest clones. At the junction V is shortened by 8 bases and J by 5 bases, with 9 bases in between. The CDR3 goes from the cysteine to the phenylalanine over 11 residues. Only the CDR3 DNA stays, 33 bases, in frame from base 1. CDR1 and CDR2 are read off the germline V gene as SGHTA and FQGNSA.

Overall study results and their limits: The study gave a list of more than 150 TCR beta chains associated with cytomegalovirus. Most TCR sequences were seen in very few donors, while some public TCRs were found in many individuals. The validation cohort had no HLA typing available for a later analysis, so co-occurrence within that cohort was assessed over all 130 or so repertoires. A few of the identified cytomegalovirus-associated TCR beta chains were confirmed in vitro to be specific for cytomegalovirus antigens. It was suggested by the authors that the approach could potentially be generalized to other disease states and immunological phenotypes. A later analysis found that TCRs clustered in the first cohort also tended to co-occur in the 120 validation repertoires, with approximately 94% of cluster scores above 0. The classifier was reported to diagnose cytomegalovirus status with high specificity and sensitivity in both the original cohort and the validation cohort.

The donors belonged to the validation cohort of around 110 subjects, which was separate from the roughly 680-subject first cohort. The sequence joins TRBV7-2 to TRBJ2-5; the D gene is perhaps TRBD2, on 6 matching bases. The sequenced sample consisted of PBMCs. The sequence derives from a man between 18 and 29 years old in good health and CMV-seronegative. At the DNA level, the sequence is TGTGCCAGCCGGGGGATGGAGACCCAGTACTTC. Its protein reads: CASRGMETQYF.